The count of the clone carrying this T cell receptor (beta chain) is one. Authors' processing steps: Amplification of reference gene primers was used by the study to estimate nucleated cell counts. Libraries were prepared by immunoSEQ multiplex PCR; TCRdb keeps only in-frame clonotypes and omits some of them. That table is the source of V, J and clone size, and D and trimming were worked out from the DNA. The sample records around 140,000 clones, around 79% being singletons. The data stem from a study of blood T cell repertoires in COVID-19. Germline assignment: CDR1 LNHDA and CDR2 SQIVND (reference sequence). The V end was cut by 3 bases, the J end by 3 bases, with 9 bases between. There are 14 residues in the CDR3. Participant ages covered roughly 18 to 90 years across 25 or so US areas. Assignment of participants to cohorts was predicated upon participant-reported clinical history.

Sequenced sample: PBMCs or T cells enriched from blood (not recorded which). The chain joins TRBV19 to TRBJ1-5; D is undetermined. This sequence was found in a woman between 50 and 59 years old who had recovered from COVID-19. The CDR3 reads CASSMSTPNQPQHF. CDR3 sequence (DNA): TGTGCCAGTAGTATGAGTACTCCCAATCAGCCCCAGCATTTT.